Below are 20 T cell receptor beta chains sequenced from a single sample in a study of OX40 agonist ivuxolimab in advanced cancers. Libraries were prepared by immunoSEQ multiplex PCR; TCRdb keeps only in-frame clonotypes and omits some of them. In the table there are fewer than 100,000 clones, about 80% of which are singletons. The specimen comprised CD4+ or CD8+ T cells sorted from blood, sampled in a trial of the OX40 agonist ivuxolimab. All receptors come from an adult with an advanced solid tumor such as melanoma, head and neck, liver or kidney cancer.

This chain uses TRBV18 with TRBJ2-3; D may be TRBD1 or TRBD2 (5 bases each). This CDR3 contains 14 residues. Germline values: CDR1 KGHSH, CDR2 LQKENI. Trimming stripped 6 bases from V and 5 bases from J, with 15 bases between. CDR3 sequence (DNA): TGTGCCAGCTCGGCCGGGACGCAGAGAGATACGCAGTATTTT. This sequence encodes CASSAGTQRDTQYF.

The chain has TRBV2 and TRBJ2-2, with TRBD1 as a possible D gene (6 bases). The CDR3 runs 14 residues. V was cut by 9 bases and J by 3 bases, with 14 bases left in between. In germline, CDR1 is SNHLY, CDR2 FYNNEI. DNA of the CDR3: TGTGCCAGTACCAGACAGGACCACACCGGGGAGCTGTTTTTT. This codes for CASTRQDHTGELFF.

The rearrangement joins TRBV6-1 to TRBJ1-2; 9 bases map to TRBD1. After removal of 3 bases from V and 6 bases from J, the junction contained 2 bases not matched to a gene. The CDR3 is 13 amino acids. Germline V gives CDR1 MNHNS, CDR2 SASEGT. The DNA of the CDR3 is TGTGCCAGCAGTGACAGGGACAGGGATGGCTACACCTTC. Its protein is CASSDRDRDGYTF.

V and J are TRBV5-6 and TRBJ2-3, with 9 bases matching TRBD2. J gave up 4 bases and V 1 base, and 4 bases lay outside the gene matches. This CDR3 region has 15 residues. Germline assignment: CDR1 SGHDT and CDR2 YYEEEE. CDR3 DNA sequence: TGTGCCAGCAGCTTGATTAGCGGGAGAGCAGATACGCAGTATTTT. This sequence encodes CASSLISGRADTQYF.

The J gene is TRBJ1-1, the V gene TRBV2; possible D gene TRBD1, 5 bases. Trimming left V 3 bases short and J 7 bases short, with 21 bases between. Germline V gene data show CDR1 as SNHLY and CDR2 as FYNNEI. The CDR3 spans 16 residues. The DNA for the CDR3 is TGTGCCAGCAGTGACATAGGACAAGCCACTCGGGTTGAAGCTTTCTTT. Residues: CASSDIGQATRVEAFF.

The chain joins TRBV5-5 to TRBJ2-1; 9 nucleotides align to TRBD2. This CDR3 contains 17 residues. The J segment lost 5 bases and the V segment lost 4 bases, leaving 13 bases of the junction unmatched. Per the germline V gene, CDR1 is SGHKS and CDR2 is YYEKEE (reference sequence). CDR3 sequence (DNA): TGTGCCAGCAGCGGGCTTGGGTCTCTAGCGGGGAACAATGAGCAGTTCTTC. It encodes CASSGLGSLAGNNEQFF.

The chain carries TRBV27 and TRBJ1-4, with D possibly TRBD1 on 5 matching bases. CDR1 and CDR2 from the germline V gene are MNHEY and SMNVEV (reference sequence). Trimming shortened V by 5 bases and J by 8 bases, and 18 bases separated the two germline ends. The CDR3 has 15 residues. For the CDR3, the DNA is TGTGCCAGCAGTCCCCTTGCAGGGCTTCCCGAAAAACTGTTTTTT. It encodes CASSPLAGLPEKLFF. The full variable domain, with the rest looked up from reference TRBV27 and TRBJ1-4, is EAQVTQNPRYLITVTGKKLTVTCSQNMNHEYMSWYRQDPGLGLRQIYYSMNVEVTDKGDVPEGYKVSRKEKRNFPLILESPSPNQTSLYFCASSPLAGLPEKLFFGSGTQLSVL.

The chain links TRBV6-5 to TRBJ1-1; TRBD1 matches 7 bases. CDR3 length: 13 residues. V was clipped by 4 bases and J by 4 bases; unmatched bases: 3. Looked up from germline, CDR1 is MNHEY and CDR2 is SVGAGI. The CDR3 here is CASSWGTATEAFF. The CDR3 DNA is TGTGCCAGCAGTTGGGGGACAGCCACTGAAGCTTTCTTT.

The CDR3 is CASSDSLGARSYNEQFF. The CDR3 bases are TGTGCCAGCAGTGACTCGTTGGGGGCGCGGTCCTACAATGAGCAGTTCTTC. This chain joins TRBV6-4 and TRBJ2-1, with a tentative D call TRBD1 (6 bases). This CDR3 has 17 amino acids. The V end lost 0 bases, the J end lost 1 base, and 13 bases lay between the germline ends. CDR1 is MRHNA and CDR2 is SNTAGT in the germline V gene.

The V and J genes are TRBV5-5 and TRBJ1-2; the match to TRBD1 covers 9 bases. Germline trimming cut 3 bases from V and 4 bases from J; bases unmatched to any gene: 1. The CDR3 has 13 residues. Germline V gene data show CDR1 as SGHKS and CDR2 as YYEKEE (reference sequence). The CDR3 region has the DNA TGTGCCAGCAGCTGGGGACAGGGCTATGGCTACACCTTC. Translated: CASSWGQGYGYTF.

The chain recombines TRBV7-3 with TRBJ2-2; D is undetermined. The CDR3 is made up of 16 amino acids. V dropped 3 bases and J dropped 0 bases, with 11 bases sitting between them. Per germline, CDR1 SGHTA and CDR2 FQGTGA. DNA for the CDR3: TGTGCCAGCAGCTTTATGGGCGGAACGAACACCGGGGAGCTGTTTTTT. Translated: CASSFMGGTNTGELFF.

V gene TRBV7-9 combines with J gene TRBJ1-4, with D perhaps TRBD1 (6 bases). CDR3 length: 15 residues. Germline values: CDR1 SEHNR, CDR2 FQNEAQ (reference sequence). V lost 0 bases and J 8 bases, leaving 13 bases between the germline ends. The CDR3 loop is CASSLAGGGQEKLFF. The DNA of the CDR3 is TGTGCCAGCAGCTTAGCAGGAGGGGGTCAAGAAAAACTGTTTTTT.

J is TRBJ1-1 and V is TRBV4-1; D gene unclear. V was shortened by 1 base and J by 5 bases, with 11 bases between the two germline ends. CDR3 length: 14 amino acids. Germline CDR1 and CDR2: MGHRA and YSYEKL. CDR3 sequence: CASSQVLQRTEAFF. The DNA of the CDR3 is TGCGCCAGCAGCCAAGTCTTACAAAGGACTGAAGCTTTCTTT.

The chain is built from TRBV5-4 and TRBJ2-1; TRBD2 matches at 12 bases. In germline, CDR1 is SGHNT, CDR2 YYREEE (reference sequence). The CDR3 runs 16 residues. The V and J ends lost 4 bases and 4 bases, in that order; junction bases with no gene match: 6. In nucleotides, the CDR3 is TGTGCCAGCAGCGCCGTCACTAGCGGGGGGTACAATGAGCAGTTCTTC. Its translation: CASSAVTSGGYNEQFF. Supplemented by reference TRBV5-4 and TRBJ2-1, the full variable domain reads ETGVTQSPTHLIKTRGQQVTLRCSSQSGHNTVSWYQQALGQGPQFIFQYYREEENGRGNFPPRFSGLQFPNYSSELNVNALELDDSALYLCASSAVTSGGYNEQFFGPGTRLTVL.

This clone showed up just once. The genes are TRBV19 and TRBJ1-1; D gene uncertain. Germline loops: CDR1 LNHDA, CDR2 SQIVND (reference sequence). The CDR3 length is 14 residues. V dropped 7 bases and J dropped 0 bases, with 12 bases sitting between them. CDR3 nucleotide sequence: TGTGCCAGTAAGGTCCAACCGTTGAACACTGAAGCTTTCTTT. Amino acid sequence: CASKVQPLNTEAFF.

The V call is TRBV18, the J call TRBJ2-4; 9 bases line up with TRBD1. With V trimmed by 6 bases and J by 7 bases, 16 bases remained unmatched. Germline V gene lookup returns CDR1 KGHSH and CDR2 LQKENI. CDR3 length equals 17 residues. The CDR3 region is CASSPQGRGDRGNIQYF. CDR3 DNA: TGTGCCAGCTCCCCCCAGGGCAGGGGAGACAGGGGGAACATTCAGTACTTC.

This rearrangement joins TRBV29-1 to TRBJ2-1; 10 positions match TRBD1. The germline V gene encodes CDR1 SQVTM and CDR2 ANQGSEA. The CDR3 has 13 amino acids. J gave up 7 bases and V 6 bases, and 6 bases lay outside the gene matches. CDR3 nucleotide sequence: TGCAGCGTGGGGACAGGGGAGTGGAATGAGCAGTTCTTC. Amino acids: CSVGTGEWNEQFF.

This clone has more than one count but fewer than ten. The chain joins TRBV19 to TRBJ1-1; D uncertain. Per the germline V gene, CDR1 is LNHDA and CDR2 is SQIVND (reference sequence). The CDR3 is 14 residues long. V gave up 7 bases and J gave up 0 bases, with 12 bases separating them. The CDR3 reads CASMKGFMNTEAFF. In DNA, the CDR3 is TGTGCCAGTATGAAGGGTTTCATGAACACTGAAGCTTTCTTT.

As to this clone: The same CDR3 arises from other DNA sequences in this sample as well. V usage is TRBV18 and J usage is TRBJ1-5; D perhaps matches TRBD1 (6 bases). The CDR3 length is 14 residues. Germline CDR1 is KGHSH and CDR2 is LQKENI. The V end was cut by 6 bases, the J end by 1 base, with 10 bases between. The CDR3 is CASSPGQSNQPQHF. DNA for the CDR3: TGTGCCAGCTCGCCAGGACAGAGCAATCAGCCCCAGCATTTT.

V and J are TRBV2 and TRBJ2-7, with 7 bases matching TRBD1. V lost 9 bases and J lost 0; bases outside the gene matches: 8. Germline CDR1 SNHLY, CDR2 FYNNEI. This CDR3 has 14 residues. CDR3 sequence: CASAKTGISYEQYV. The CDR3 DNA reads TGTGCCAGTGCCAAGACAGGGATCTCCTACGAGCAGTACGTC.